Presented here are 23 T cell receptor beta chains from one specimen sequenced in a study of cytomegalovirus exposure and HLA in healthy donors. PCR was performed using 60 Vbeta and 13 Jbeta primers. Method: immunoSEQ multiplex PCR; TCRdb's copy keeps in-frame clones and lacks some. Among 150,000 to 200,000 clones listed, roughly 82% were seen once. Sequenced input: PBMCs. The receptors were gathered from a woman aged 30 to 39 in good health and CMV-seronegative.

The V call is TRBV5-1, the J call TRBJ2-7; the D is unclear. Trimming shortened V by 0 bases and J by 2 bases, and 9 bases separated the two germline ends. Germline loops: CDR1 SGHRS, CDR2 YFSETQ. The CDR3 has 14 residues. CDR3 sequence reads: CASSLERSAYEQYF. The CDR3 nucleotides are TGCGCCAGCAGCTTGGAACGGTCCGCCTACGAGCAGTACTTC.

The chain employs TRBV11-3 and TRBJ1-3; D not certain. This CDR3 is 15 amino acids long. CDR1 is SGHNT, CDR2 YENEEA, per germline. V was trimmed by 5 bases and J by 0 bases, leaving 11 bases between them. The CDR3 region has the DNA TGTGCCAGCAGCCGCGACTCATACTCTGGAAACACCATATATTTT. Translating gives CASSRDSYSGNTIYF.

V and J are TRBV10-3 and TRBJ2-1; a possible D gene is TRBD2 (6 bases). Trimming shortened V by 7 bases and J by 8 bases, and 15 bases separated the two germline ends. Looked up from germline, CDR1 is ENHRY and CDR2 is SYGVKD. The CDR3 is 13 amino acids. In DNA, the CDR3 is TGTGCCATCACCCCCAACGCGGGGTATGAGCAGTTCTTC. It translates to CAITPNAGYEQFF.

The chain combines TRBV2 with TRBJ1-5, with a possible D match to TRBD1 (6 bases). CDR1 and CDR2 from the germline V gene are SNHLY and FYNNEI. The ends were cut back, 1 base at V and 4 bases at J, with 17 bases in the middle. This CDR3 spans 17 amino acids. CDR3 protein: CASSEVPRTEGNQPQHF. The CDR3 DNA reads TGTGCCAGCAGTGAAGTACCTAGGACAGAGGGTAATCAGCCCCAGCATTTT.

The chain recombines TRBV28 with TRBJ1-3; 7 bases line up with TRBD1. This CDR3 is built from 19 residues. V gave up 7 bases and J gave up 0 bases; unmatched junction bases: 18. Germline V lookup: CDR1 MDHEN, CDR2 SYDVKM. The chain's CDR3 is CASTFGQAAFFVSGNTIYF. The CDR3 DNA follows: TGTGCCAGCACCTTTGGACAGGCCGCCTTCTTCGTCTCTGGAAACACCATATATTTT.

This chain links TRBV5-6 with TRBJ1-1, with 8 positions matching TRBD1. This CDR3 region has 13 residues. The V segment lost 2 bases and the J segment 11 bases; nucleotides outside the gene matches: 8. The germline V gene has CDR1 SGHDT and CDR2 YYEEEE. The chain's CDR3 is CASSFGSGGEAFF. For the CDR3, the DNA is TGTGCCAGCAGCTTCGGTTCAGGGGGCGAGGCTTTCTTT.

V usage is TRBV6-5 and J usage is TRBJ2-7, with D uncertain. CDR1 MNHEY and CDR2 SVGAGI come from the germline V gene. This CDR3 comprises 12 residues. The V end lost 8 bases, the J end lost 0 bases, and 8 bases lay between the germline ends. CDR3 nucleotide sequence: TGTGCCAGCCTTTCGGGCTCCTACGAGCAGTACTTC. Translation: CASLSGSYEQYF.

J is TRBJ1-3 and V is TRBV27, with D maybe TRBD1 (5 bases). The CDR3 has 16 amino acids. V was clipped by 2 bases and J by 0 bases, with 11 bases between them. The germline V gene encodes CDR1 MNHEY and CDR2 SMNVEV (reference sequence). CDR3 in DNA: TGTGCCAGCAGTTTAATGGGCAGGGACTCTGGAAACACCATATATTTT. Translating gives CASSLMGRDSGNTIYF.

Only a few counts were recorded for this clone. V gene TRBV19 combines with J gene TRBJ1-1, with D possibly being TRBD1 (5 bases). V was trimmed by 3 bases and J by 6 bases, leaving 14 bases between them. The CDR3 is 14 amino acids. The germline V gene has CDR1 LNHDA and CDR2 SQIVND (reference sequence). Written as DNA, the CDR3 is TGTGCCAGTAGTATCGGGCGCAGGGCCCCTGAAGCTTTCTTT. It specifies CASSIGRRAPEAFF.

The chain employs TRBV19 and TRBJ2-5; D is possibly TRBD2 (6 bases). Trimming removed 5 bases at V and 11 bases at J, with 18 bases between. The CDR3 runs to 13 residues. CDR1 and CDR2 from the germline V gene are LNHDA and SQIVND (reference sequence). The CDR3 bases are TGTGCCAGTAGTGTCTACTTTTGGGGGGAGCAGTACTTC. This sequence encodes CASSVYFWGEQYF.

Turning to this clone: An end of the junction differs from the germline gene, which may be a read error. V usage is TRBV19 and J usage is TRBJ1-2; D not resolved. Germline V gene lookup returns CDR1 LNHDA and CDR2 SQIVND (reference sequence). The CDR3 has 13 residues. The CDR3 protein is CASSSFGNMGYPF. CDR3 DNA: TGTGCCAGTAGTAGCTTCGGGAATATGGGCTACCCCTTC.

This clone was observed a handful of times. This rearrangement joins TRBV5-1 to TRBJ2-1; no clear D. The CDR3 is made up of 14 amino acids. Trimming cost V 0 bases and J 8 bases, with 12 bases left between them. Germline V gene data show CDR1 as SGHRS and CDR2 as YFSETQ. CDR3 nucleotides: TGCGCCAGCAGCTTGGCCTTTGTCGGTGATGAGCAGTTCTTC. The encoded protein is CASSLAFVGDEQFF.

The chain carries TRBV2 and TRBJ2-1; possible D gene TRBD2, 5 bases. The CDR3 sequence is 13 residues long. The germline V and J ends were trimmed by 10 bases and 0 bases, with 10 bases remaining between them. The V gene's germline CDR1 is SNHLY and CDR2 FYNNEI. The CDR3 reads CATKDSSYNEQFF. For the CDR3, the DNA is TGTGCCACCAAGGACTCCTCCTACAATGAGCAGTTCTTC.

As to this clone: An end of the junction differs from the germline gene, which may be a read error. The V and J genes are TRBV5-1 and TRBJ2-7, with D perhaps TRBD1 (6 bases). This CDR3 is built from 14 residues. Germline V lookup: CDR1 SGHRS, CDR2 YFSETQ. CDR3 nucleotides: TGTGCCAGCAGCTTAGGACAGCCTTATTACGAGCAGTACTTC. This encodes CASSLGQPYYEQYF.

To note about this clone: Other DNA sequences in this specimen translate into the identical CDR3. The V gene is TRBV5-1, the J gene TRBJ2-5; D gene ambiguous. Looked up from germline, CDR1 is SGHRS and CDR2 is YFSETQ. This CDR3 has 13 residues. The V end was cut by 0 bases, the J end by 5 bases, with 8 bases between. CDR3 region: CASSLGLRETQYF. In DNA form, the CDR3 reads TGCGCCAGCAGCTTGGGGTTACGGGAGACCCAGTACTTC.

This clone was counted a single time. The chain combines TRBV30 with TRBJ2-7, with TRBD2 matching over 7 bases. The CDR3 is made up of 12 amino acids. The germline gives CDR1 GTSNPN, CDR2 SVGIG (reference sequence). Trimming removed 5 bases from V and 6 bases from J; junction bases left unmatched: 7. CDR3 in amino acids: CAWDLGGGEQYF. For the CDR3, the DNA is TGTGCCTGGGATCTGGGGGGGGGCGAGCAGTACTTC.

There are a few counts of this clone. The chain is built from TRBV28 and TRBJ2-7; 14 bases are a match to TRBD2. The V gene's germline CDR1 is MDHEN and CDR2 SYDVKM. The trim removed 4 bases at V and 6 bases at J, leaving 11 bases unmatched. CDR3 length equals 17 residues. Here the CDR3 DNA reads TGTGCCAGCAGTTCGGGACTAGCGGGAGAAGGAGGGGTCGAGCAGTACTTC. This sequence encodes CASSSGLAGEGGVEQYF.

V usage is TRBV5-1 and J usage is TRBJ2-6; D is perhaps TRBD1 (5 bases). This CDR3 has 17 amino acids. The germline gives CDR1 SGHRS, CDR2 YFSETQ. The V and J ends lost 2 bases and 0 bases respectively, with 12 bases between them. The DNA of the CDR3 is TGCGCCAGCAGCTTACGCAGGGATTCCTCTGGGGCCAACGTCCTGACTTTC. Amino acids: CASSLRRDSSGANVLTF.

The chain joins TRBV5-6 to TRBJ2-1; the match to TRBD1 covers 7 bases. V lost 0 bases, J lost 3 bases, and 0 bases stayed unmatched. Germline V gene sequence: CDR1 SGHDT, CDR2 YYEEEE. The CDR3 is 14 amino acids. The CDR3 sequence: CASSLGQGYNEQFF. The CDR3 DNA sequence: TGTGCCAGCAGCTTGGGACAGGGCTACAATGAGCAGTTCTTC.

This sequence joins TRBV5-1 and TRBJ1-2, with TRBD1 as a possible D gene (5 bases). This CDR3 comprises 15 residues. The ends were cut back, 0 bases at V and 4 bases at J, with 13 bases in the middle. The V gene's germline CDR1 is SGHRS and CDR2 YFSETQ. The CDR3 DNA reads as TGCGCCAGCAGCTTGGTAGGCAGGGCCCCCTATGGCTACACCTTC. Its protein is CASSLVGRAPYGYTF.

The V call is TRBV30, the J call TRBJ1-5; maybe TRBD1 (6 bases). V was clipped by 5 bases and J by 4 bases, with 24 bases between them. The CDR3 sequence is 17 residues long. Looked up from germline, CDR1 is GTSNPN and CDR2 is SVGIG (reference sequence). The CDR3 is CAWRSPLGRGANQPQHF. CDR3 DNA sequence: TGTGCCTGGCGGTCCCCGCTTGGCAGGGGCGCAAATCAGCCCCAGCATTTT.

This rearrangement joins TRBV2 to TRBJ2-7, with D perhaps matching TRBD1 (6 bases). Trimming took 5 bases from V and 5 from J, leaving 16 bases between them. The CDR3 sequence is 14 residues long. Germline V CDR1 and CDR2: SNHLY, FYNNEI. The CDR3 is CASSFAGTIDEQYF. CDR3 coding DNA: TGTGCCAGCAGTTTCGCCGGGACAATCGACGAGCAGTACTTC.

V and J are TRBV12-5 and TRBJ2-7, with 8 positions matching TRBD1. Trimming cost V 1 base and J 0 bases; bases outside gene matches: 2. This CDR3 contains 15 residues. Germline CDR1 reads LGHNT; CDR2 reads FRNRAP. The CDR3 coding sequence is TGTGCTAGTGGTTTGGGACAGGGGCTCTCCTACGAGCAGTACTTC. This gives the protein CASGLGQGLSYEQYF. Looking up the rest from reference TRBV12-5 and TRBJ2-7 gives the full variable domain: DARVTQTPRHKVTEMGQEVTMRCQPILGHNTVFWYRQTMMQGLELLAYFRNRAPLDDSGMPKDRFSAEMPDATLATLKIQPSEPRDSAVYFCASGLGQGLSYEQYFGPGTRLTVT.